The rows below give T cell receptor beta chains drawn from one sample of a study of shared clonotypes between healthy human individuals. The repertoire was sequenced with immunoSEQ multiplex PCR; TCRdb's copy has only in-frame clones and lacks some. The sample has 2 million to 2.5 million clones, roughly 96% seen once; the top ten hold 0.1% to 0.15%. Source material: naive CD4+ T cells sorted from blood. The receptor set was obtained from a man aged 18 to 30 in good health. The CDR3 runs from the conserved cysteine through the conserved F or W. Each record gives: D gene, J gene, V gene, CDR3 DNA, CDR3 protein. A D gene is named only where the DNA matches it firmly.

>NA|TRBJ1-1|TRBV6-5
TGTGCCAGCAGTTATTCGGGGGGCGTGAAGAAAACTGAAGCTTTCTTT
CASSYSGGVKKTEAFF
>NA|TRBJ2-7|TRBV29-1
TGCAGCGTCTACAGGGGACTCTCGGGAGAGCAGTACTTC
CSVYRGLSGEQYF
>TRBD2|TRBJ2-1|TRBV9
TGTGCCAGCAGCCCACTAGCGGGAGGTACCTACAATGAGCAGTTCTTC
CASSPLAGGTYNEQFF
>NA|TRBJ1-4|TRBV6-5
TGTGCCAGCAGTTACACCAGGGACGAAAATGAAAAACTGTTTTTT
CASSYTRDENEKLFF
>TRBD2|TRBJ2-1|TRBV2
TGTGCCACGGGACTAGCGGGGGCAAACAATGAGCAGTTCTTC
CATGLAGANNEQFF
>TRBD1|TRBJ1-4|TRBV5-1
TGCGCCAGCAGCGCGGGACAGGGGTATTATGAAAAACTGTTTTTT
CASSAGQGYYEKLFF
>NA|TRBJ2-7|TRBV7-2
TGTGCCAGCAGCTTAGGGTTGGGCATACACGAGCAGTACTTC
CASSLGLGIHEQYF
>TRBD2|TRBJ2-5|TRBV18
TGTGCCAGCTCACCCGGACTAGCGGGAGGCGGTGAGACCCAGTACTTC
CASSPGLAGGGETQYF
>NA|TRBJ2-1|TRBV6-5
TGTGCCACCTCAAAGGGAGCGGTCGAGAGGCAGTTCTTC
CATSKGAVERQFF
>NA|TRBJ2-1|TRBV30
TGTGCCTGGAGTGTGGGTTTGCAGGGCGAGCAGTTCTTC
CAWSVGLQGEQFF
>NA|TRBJ1-3|TRBV18
TGTGCCAGCTCACCATGGACCTCTGGAAACACCATATATTTT
CASSPWTSGNTIYF
>NA|TRBJ2-7|TRBV7-2
TGTGCCAGCAGCTTAGCTACTGGAATCTCCTACGAGCAGTACTTC
CASSLATGISYEQYF
>TRBD2|TRBJ2-1|TRBV10-3
TGTGCCACCCAATTAGCGGGGTCCTCCGGGAGTGAGCAGTTCTTC
CATQLAGSSGSEQFF
>NA|TRBJ1-2|TRBV30
TGTGCCTCGGCGTGGGGTGGCTATGGCTACACCTTC
CASAWGGYGYTF
>NA|TRBJ1-1|TRBV2
TGTGCCAGCAAAAGGGAATTGAGTACTGAAGCTTTCTTT
CASKRELSTEAFF
>TRBD1|TRBJ1-4|TRBV5-1
TGCGCCAGCAGCTTGGCAACAGGGGGTTCTGAAAAACTGTTTTTT
CASSLATGGSEKLFF
>TRBD1|TRBJ1-5|TRBV30
TGTGCCTGGAGTACCCGGACAGGGGGCGCCGGCGGTAGCAATCAGCCCCAGCATTTT
CAWSTRTGGAGGSNQPQHF
>TRBD2|TRBJ2-1|TRBV30
TGTGCCTTGGGACTAGCGGGGGGGTTAGAGCAGTTCTTC
CALGLAGGLEQFF
>NA|TRBJ1-1|TRBV30
TGTGCCTGGAGCCTCGGGGGGCAGGGGAACACTGAAGCTTTCTTT
CAWSLGGQGNTEAFF
>NA|TRBJ2-1|TRBV11-2
TGTGCCAGCAGCTTAGGGGGGGTAGGCTCCTACAATGAGCAGTTCTTC
CASSLGGVGSYNEQFF
>NA|TRBJ1-1|TRBV5-1
TGCGCCAGCAGACAGGTTGCCCAGATGAACACTGAAGCTTTCTTT
CASRQVAQMNTEAFF
>TRBD1|TRBJ2-7|TRBV5-1
TGCGCCAGCAGCGCGGACAGGGTCGAGTACGAGCAGTACTTC
CASSADRVEYEQYF
>NA|TRBJ2-5|TRBV5-1
TGCGCCAGCAGCCCCTTGGGCCAGGGAAAGACCCAGTACTTC
CASSPLGQGKTQYF
>TRBD1|TRBJ1-2|TRBV7-6
TGTGCCAGCAGCTCCGGGACAGGGGGCGAGAGAAACTATGGCTACACCTTC
CASSSGTGGERNYGYTF
>NA|TRBJ1-5|TRBV28
TGTGCCAGCAGTTCGTACCAGGGTAGCAATCAGCCCCAGCATTTT
CASSSYQGSNQPQHF
>NA|TRBJ2-7|TRBV6-1
TGTGCCAGCAGAGACCGGGACCATTTCCCCTACGAGCAGTACTTC
CASRDRDHFPYEQYF
>TRBD1|TRBJ2-1|TRBV4-1
TGCGCCAGCAGCCAAGAACCCTCGGACAGGGGGCTTCTGTTCTTC
CASSQEPSDRGLLFF
>NA|TRBJ2-5|TRBV29-1
TGCAGCGTAGGGGCAGAGACCCAGTACTTC
CSVGAETQYF
>NA|TRBJ1-2|TRBV11-2
TGTGCCAGCAGCTTAGGGGTAGGGAACCACTTC
CASSLGVGNHF